The next 10 T cell receptor beta chains were all read from a single sample in a study of T cell changes during pregnancy in multiple sclerosis. Libraries were prepared by immunoSEQ multiplex PCR; TCRdb keeps only in-frame clonotypes and omits some of them. The sample has 100,000 or so clones; approximately 94% are singletons. The specimen was peripheral blood, collected in the second trimester of pregnancy. The receptors here all came from a female donor with multiple sclerosis, enrolled in a pregnancy study.

The chain uses TRBV5-5 and TRBJ2-5, with D unresolved. Germline CDR1 SGHKS, CDR2 YYEKEE (reference sequence). The CDR3 length is 14 residues. V gave up 0 bases and J gave up 2 bases, with 8 bases separating them. The CDR3 is CASSLGAVQETQYF. CDR3 coding DNA: TGTGCCAGCAGCTTGGGGGCAGTTCAAGAGACCCAGTACTTC.

The V call is TRBV7-6, the J call TRBJ2-5, with 7 bases that match TRBD1. Germline assignment: CDR1 SGHVS and CDR2 FNYEAQ. The CDR3 spans 13 residues. After removal of 8 bases from V and 5 bases from J, the junction contained 8 bases not matched to a gene. In DNA, the CDR3 is TGTGCCAGCCGGGACAGAGTGCGGGAGACCCAGTACTTC. Amino acids: CASRDRVRETQYF. The full variable domain, with the rest looked up from reference TRBV7-6 and TRBJ2-5, is GAGVSQSPRYKVTKRGQDVALRCDPISGHVSLYWYRQALGQGPEFLTYFNYEAQQDKSGLPNDRFSAERPEGSISTLTIQRTEQRDSAMYRCASRDRVRETQYFGPGTRLLVL.

The chain uses TRBV6-5 and TRBJ2-5, with a weak D call TRBD2 (5 bases). Germline V gene lookup returns CDR1 MNHEY and CDR2 SVGAGI. CDR3 length: 16 residues. The V end lost 3 bases, the J end lost 1 base, and 15 bases lay between the germline ends. This CDR3 reads CASSYRAGAFQETQYF. The DNA of the CDR3 is TGTGCCAGCAGTTATCGCGCGGGCGCCTTCCAAGAGACCCAGTACTTC.

The CDR3 region has the DNA TGTGCCAGCAGCATAACAGGGGACACTGAAGCTTTCTTT. Translated, it gives CASSITGDTEAFF. The chain joins TRBV7-9 to TRBJ1-1, with 7 bases matching TRBD1. Germline loops: CDR1 SEHNR, CDR2 FQNEAQ (reference sequence). The V gene end was trimmed by 5 bases and the J gene end by 3 bases; junction bases not matched to a gene: 3. This CDR3 has 13 residues.

CDR3 region: CASSPIPTSGLNNEQFF. In DNA form, the CDR3 reads TGTGCCAGCAGCCCAATTCCGACTAGCGGGTTAAACAATGAGCAGTTCTTC. This rearrangement joins TRBV5-4 to TRBJ2-1, with 10 bases lining up with TRBD2. The V gene's germline CDR1 is SGHNT and CDR2 YYREEE (reference sequence). V shed 4 bases, J shed 5 bases, and the junction held 12 bases outside the gene matches. The length of the CDR3 is 17 residues.

V is TRBV7-9 and J is TRBJ1-1; D is unclear. The V gene's germline CDR1 is SEHNR and CDR2 FQNEAQ (reference sequence). This CDR3 comprises 13 residues. V was trimmed by 1 base and J by 1 base, leaving 4 bases between them. The CDR3: CASSLVQNTEAFF. CDR3 DNA sequence: TGTGCCAGCAGCTTAGTACAGAACACTGAAGCTTTCTTT.

The V call is TRBV27, the J call TRBJ2-2; D is possibly TRBD1 (6 bases). Trimming took 9 bases from V and 6 from J, leaving 11 bases between them. This CDR3 region has 12 residues. Germline V gene lookup returns CDR1 MNHEY and CDR2 SMNVEV (reference sequence). CDR3: CASTQGAGELFF. The CDR3 DNA reads as TGTGCCAGTACACAGGGCGCCGGGGAGCTGTTTTTT.

This clone turned up a few times. CDR3 protein: CASSEARRGEQYF. The CDR3, as DNA: TGTGCCAGCAGTGAAGCTCGTCGGGGCGAGCAGTACTTC. This rearrangement joins TRBV2 to TRBJ2-7; maybe TRBD2 (5 bases). V lost 0 bases, J lost 6 bases, and 9 bases lay in between. Germline CDR1 and CDR2: SNHLY and FYNNEI. This CDR3 is 13 amino acids long.

J is TRBJ2-1 and V is TRBV7-2, with D possibly matching TRBD1 (6 bases). The germline V gene encodes CDR1 SGHTA and CDR2 FQGNSA. V lost 1 base, J lost 3 bases, and 19 bases lay in between. CDR3 size: 18 residues. CDR3 nucleotides: TGTGCCAGCAGCTTAGTTCGACAGGCCACGGGTCTCTACAATGAGCAGTTCTTC. It encodes CASSLVRQATGLYNEQFF.

This chain joins TRBV29-1 and TRBJ2-1; a weak D match, TRBD2 (6 bases). The germline V gene has CDR1 SQVTM and CDR2 ANQGSEA. The V end was cut by 4 bases, the J end by 5 bases, with 12 bases between. The length of the CDR3 is 13 residues. CDR3 DNA sequence: TGCAGCGTTGTTAGCGGAGGACACAATGAGCAGTTCTTC. It encodes CSVVSGGHNEQFF.